Listed here are 22 T cell receptor beta chains from one sample, sequenced in a study of vaccination effects on CD4 cells after COVID-19. Expansion with viral peptide pools was applied to antigen-specific CD4+ T cells by the ViraFEST assay prior to sequencing. Investigators separated out CD4+ T cells once around 9 days of culture had passed. No cognate antigen is known for these TCRs. Data came from immunoSEQ multiplex PCR; TCRdb stores just in-frame clones and leaves some out. The sample includes just over 8,000 clones, 60% to 75% seen only once; the top ten take over 10%. This specimen consisted of CD4+ T cells from PBMCs cultured with HCoV-229E spike peptides, obtained before COVID-19 vaccination. The source of these receptors is a human donor who received a COVID-19 vaccine.

The chain recombines TRBV27 with TRBJ2-6, with D hard to call. Germline V CDR1 and CDR2: MNHEY, SMNVEV (reference sequence). This CDR3 is 13 amino acids long. V was cut by 3 bases and J by 0 bases, with 0 bases left in between. The DNA for the CDR3 is TGTGCCAGCAGTTTCTCTGGGGCCAACGTCCTGACTTTC. Amino acids: CASSFSGANVLTF.

The chain combines TRBV2 with TRBJ2-1; 8 bases line up with TRBD2. This CDR3 spans 14 amino acids. Trimming at V came to 7 bases and at J to 8 bases, leaving 10 bases not matched to a gene. CDR1 SNHLY and CDR2 FYNNEI come from the germline V gene. The CDR3 here is CASKVSGRRDEQFF. DNA for the CDR3: TGTGCCAGCAAGGTCAGCGGGAGACGGGATGAGCAGTTCTTC.

This chain uses TRBV29-1 with TRBJ1-2, with unresolved D. Trimming took off 4 bases at V and 4 bases at J, with 10 bases between the two ends. Germline V gene sequence: CDR1 SQVTM, CDR2 ANQGSEA. The length of the CDR3 is 12 residues. The CDR3 nucleotides are TGCAGCGTTGTGGTTGATATCTATGGCTACACCTTC. Translation: CSVVVDIYGYTF.

This clone came up once. The chain carries TRBV11-2 and TRBJ1-1; the D is unclear. Trimming cost V 3 bases and J 6 bases, with 11 bases left between them. The CDR3 totals 13 residues. Germline CDR1 SGHAT, CDR2 FQNNGV. CDR3 sequence reads: CASSFRTRPEAFF. In DNA, the CDR3 is TGTGCCAGCAGCTTTAGGACCCGCCCTGAAGCTTTCTTT.

The chain joins TRBV2 to TRBJ2-5; 7 nucleotides agree with TRBD1. The CDR3 length is 13 residues. Per germline, CDR1 SNHLY and CDR2 FYNNEI. Unmatched junction bases numbered 9, after V lost 9 bases and J lost 5 bases. The CDR3 here is CASDGQVGETQYF. CDR3 bases: TGTGCCAGTGATGGACAGGTCGGGGAGACCCAGTACTTC.

The chain is built from TRBV29-1 and TRBJ1-1; D is undetermined. This CDR3 is built from 14 residues. Germline V CDR1 and CDR2: SQVTM, ANQGSEA. V lost 5 bases and J lost 1, with 14 bases in between. The CDR3 region has the DNA TGCAGCGTTTCCTCCGGGTCTAGGAACACTGAAGCTTTCTTT. It yields the protein CSVSSGSRNTEAFF. The full variable domain, in which reference TRBV29-1 and TRBJ1-1 provide the parts outside the CDR3, is SAVISQKPSRDICQRGTSLTIQCQVDSQVTMMFWYRQQPGQSLTLIATANQGSEATYESGFVIDKFPISRPNLTFSTLTVSNMSPEDSSIYLCSVSSGSRNTEAFFGQGTRLTVV.

The chain recombines TRBV5-6 with TRBJ2-5, with D unclear. Germline V gene data show CDR1 as SGHDT and CDR2 as YYEEEE. V was cut by 1 base and J by 2 bases, with 9 bases left in between. This CDR3 contains 14 residues. This CDR3 reads CASSLRTAQETQYF. The DNA for the CDR3 is TGTGCCAGCAGCTTGAGGACGGCTCAAGAGACCCAGTACTTC.

This clone was detected a few times. The V gene is TRBV30, the J gene TRBJ1-6; D gene ambiguous. Germline V gives CDR1 GTSNPN, CDR2 SVGIG (reference sequence). The V and J ends lost 4 bases and 0 bases respectively, with 13 bases between them. The CDR3 covers 16 residues. CDR3 loop: CAWKGTSSSYNSPLHF. As DNA, the CDR3 is TGTGCCTGGAAGGGAACGTCAAGCTCCTATAATTCACCCCTCCACTTT.

The genes are TRBV14 and TRBJ2-5, with a weak D call TRBD2 (6 bases). The CDR3 length is 13 residues. Germline V lookup: CDR1 SGHDN, CDR2 FVKESK. V was trimmed by 1 base and J by 5 bases, leaving 8 bases between them. For the CDR3, the DNA is TGTGCCAGCAGCCAAGGGGCGGGGGAGACCCAGTACTTC. This sequence encodes CASSQGAGETQYF. The full variable domain, with the rest looked up from reference TRBV14 and TRBJ2-5, is EAGVTQFPSHSVIEKGQTVTLRCDPISGHDNLYWYRRVMGKEIKFLLHFVKESKQDESGMPNNRFLAERTGGTYSTLKVQPAELEDSGVYFCASSQGAGETQYFGPGTRLLVL.

The genes are TRBV5-1 and TRBJ1-6; possibly TRBD1 for D (5 bases). V was trimmed by 0 bases and J by 5 bases, leaving 12 bases between them. The CDR3 is 16 residues long. CDR1 is SGHRS, CDR2 YFSETQ, per germline. The CDR3 DNA sequence: TGCGCCAGCAGCTTGGAGCGAACGGACAATAATTCACCCCTCCACTTT. Protein sequence: CASSLERTDNNSPLHF.

The V gene is TRBV7-9, the J gene TRBJ2-3; TRBD2 matches 12 bases. This CDR3 contains 15 residues. V dropped 6 bases and J dropped 4; count of bases not matched to a gene: 5. The germline V gene encodes CDR1 SEHNR and CDR2 FQNEAQ (reference sequence). The CDR3 reads CASRRLAGDSDTQYF. In DNA, the CDR3 is TGTGCCAGCAGGCGACTAGCGGGAGATTCAGATACGCAGTATTTT.

The chain is built from TRBV6-5 and TRBJ2-3; 8 positions agree with TRBD2. CDR3 size: 15 residues. CDR1 and CDR2 from the germline V gene are MNHEY and SVGAGI. The ends lost 6 bases at V and 6 bases at J; junction bases unmatched: 11. CDR3 sequence reads: CASSPTYSGGDTQYF. DNA of the CDR3: TGTGCCAGCAGCCCCACCTACTCGGGGGGGGATACGCAGTATTTT.

This clone was detected once. J is TRBJ2-3 and V is TRBV3-1 (or the pseudogene TRBV3-2); 13 bases fit TRBD2. Trimming at V came to 0 bases and at J to 2 bases, leaving 5 bases not matched to a gene. Germline CDR1 is LGHDT and CDR2 is YNNKEL (reference sequence). This CDR3 contains 18 residues. In DNA form, the CDR3 reads TGTGCCAGCAGCCAAGATCGGGGACTAGCGGGGATCACAGATACGCAGTATTTT. Protein: CASSQDRGLAGITDTQYF.

The V call is TRBV7-9, the J call TRBJ1-6, with 7 nucleotides matching TRBD1. CDR1 is SEHNR, CDR2 FQNEAQ, per germline (reference sequence). The CDR3 contains 15 residues. V lost 1 base to trimming and J lost 7 bases; unmatched junction nucleotides: 4. The CDR3 DNA reads TGTGCCAGCAGCTTAGGACAGGGAGTAAATTCACCCCTCCACTTT. Its translation: CASSLGQGVNSPLHF.

J is TRBJ1-6 and V is TRBV15; D is unclear. The CDR3 sequence is 12 residues long. The ends were cut back, 6 bases at V and 9 bases at J, with 9 bases in the middle. CDR1 is LNHNV and CDR2 is YYDKDF in the germline V gene (reference sequence). The CDR3 loop reads CATSRPSSPLHF. The CDR3 region has the DNA TGTGCCACCAGTAGGCCGAGTTCACCCCTCCACTTT.

The chain employs TRBV15 and TRBJ2-1, with 9 positions matching TRBD2. In germline, CDR1 is LNHNV, CDR2 YYDKDF (reference sequence). After removal of 0 bases from V and 12 bases from J, the junction contained 6 bases not matched to a gene. CDR3 length: 14 amino acids. The CDR3 protein is CATSREVAGEGQFF. CDR3 coding DNA: TGTGCCACCAGCAGAGAGGTAGCGGGAGAGGGGCAGTTCTTC.

The CDR3 DNA reads TGCGCCAGCAGCTTGTGGACCGGGGAGCTGTTTTTT. Translating it yields CASSLWTGELFF. The rearrangement uses TRBV5-1 and TRBJ2-2; D not resolved. This CDR3 is 12 amino acids long. V was trimmed by 1 base and J by 5 bases, leaving 3 bases between them. From germline, CDR1 is SGHRS and CDR2 YFSETQ.

This chain connects TRBV20-1 to TRBJ2-1; 9 bases align to TRBD1. V was clipped by 3 bases and J by 5 bases; unmatched bases: 5. The germline CDR1 and CDR2 sequences are DFQATT and SNEGSKA (reference sequence). This CDR3 has 14 amino acids. The CDR3 region has the DNA TGCAGTGCTAGTCCCGGGACAGGGCACAATGAGCAGTTCTTC. Amino acids: CSASPGTGHNEQFF.

The rearrangement links TRBV15 to TRBJ1-3, with 7 bases fitting TRBD1. Germline trimming cut 3 bases from V and 6 bases from J; bases unmatched to any gene: 5. Germline V gene lookup returns CDR1 LNHNV and CDR2 YYDKDF (reference sequence). The CDR3 is 14 residues long. For the CDR3, the DNA is TGTGCCACCAGCAGCCGACAGGGCCCAAACACCATATATTTT. This translates into CATSSRQGPNTIYF.

The V and J genes are TRBV6-5 and TRBJ2-5; 7 bases fit TRBD1. The CDR3 has 13 amino acids. V was clipped by 4 bases and J by 7 bases; unmatched bases: 6. From germline, CDR1 is MNHEY and CDR2 SVGAGI. The DNA of the CDR3 is TGTGCCAGCAGTTCAGGGGGTACTAGGACCCAGTACTTC. Its translation: CASSSGGTRTQYF.

This clone has more than one count but fewer than ten. The gene calls are TRBV12-5 and TRBJ2-1; 8 bases are shared with TRBD2. With V trimmed by 2 bases and J by 12 bases, 9 bases remained unmatched. This CDR3 spans 14 amino acids. Germline CDR1 LGHNT, CDR2 FRNRAP. The CDR3 coding sequence is TGTGCTAGTGGTTTGTTAGGACTAGCCGAGGGGCAGTTCTTC. Its protein product is CASGLLGLAEGQFF.

V usage is TRBV10-1 and J usage is TRBJ2-5; TRBD1 matches at 8 bases. This CDR3 has 12 amino acids. Looked up from germline, CDR1 is WNHNN and CDR2 is SYGVQD (reference sequence). Losses at the gene ends were 8 bases for V and 1 base for J; bases not matched to a gene: 0. CDR3 loop: CASGQGQETQYF. The CDR3 DNA is TGCGCCAGCGGACAGGGCCAAGAGACCCAGTACTTC.